The 14 T cell receptor beta chains below come from one sample, sequenced in a study of identical twins. One entry per CDR3 protein, called by TCRdb with MiXCR from the 5' RACE reads. This sample has 310,000 or so distinct CDR3 sequences, with around 9.7% found just once. These data also formed part of another study, on yellow fever vaccine responses in identical twins.

The sample taken for sequencing was CD8+ T cells sorted from blood. These receptors were collected from a woman in her late teens or twenties in good health.

This clonotype was detected ten times or more. The rearrangement uses TRBV5-1 and TRBJ2-7; 8 positions agree with TRBD1. From germline, CDR1 is SGHRS and CDR2 YFSETQ. This CDR3 is built from 14 residues. The V and J ends lost 0 bases and 5 bases, in that order; junction bases with no gene match: 4. CDR3 coding DNA: TGCGCCAGCAGCTTGGTTCAGGGGGCCGACGAGCAGTACTTC. Amino acids: CASSLVQGADEQYF. The complete variable domain, with remaining parts taken from reference TRBV5-1 and TRBJ2-7, reads KAGVTQTPRYLIKTRGQQVTLSCSPISGHRSVSWYQQTPGQGLQFLFEYFSETQRNKGNFPGRFSGRQFSNSRSEMNVSTLELGDSALYLCASSLVQGADEQYFGPGTRLTVT.

This clonotype was counted between two and nine times. The chain uses TRBV4-1 and TRBJ2-3; no reliable D call. The CDR3 runs 13 residues. V shed 5 bases and J shed 6 bases, with 12 bases lying between them. Germline CDR1 and CDR2: MGHRA and YSYEKL. Written as DNA, the CDR3 is TGCGCCAGCAGCTCTTTGACTGCCGATACGCAGTATTTT. Amino acid sequence: CASSSLTADTQYF.

The chain is built from TRBV9 and TRBJ2-1, with a weak D call TRBD2 (5 bases). The CDR3 is made up of 15 amino acids. Germline V gene data show CDR1 as SGDLS and CDR2 as YYNGEE. The germline V and J ends were trimmed by 4 bases and 3 bases, with 14 bases remaining between them. CDR3 coding DNA: TGTGCCAGCAGCTTGAGCGGAGCGATCTACAATGAGCAGTTCTTC. This gives the protein CASSLSGAIYNEQFF.

The table lists this clonotype with many counts. The genes are TRBV5-4 and TRBJ2-1; D may be TRBD2 (5 bases). The germline V gene encodes CDR1 SGHNT and CDR2 YYREEE (reference sequence). Trimming shortened V by 3 bases and J by 7 bases, and 17 bases separated the two germline ends. The CDR3 loop spans 15 amino acids. The CDR3 bases are TGTGCCAGCAGCTCCAGTGGACTGAAAGGGAATGAGCAGTTCTTC. Its translation is CASSSSGLKGNEQFF.

This clonotype was seen a few times. The CDR3: CSVDTGGVDEQFF. CDR3 DNA: TGCAGCGTTGATACAGGGGGGGTGGATGAGCAGTTCTTC. The chain recombines TRBV29-1 with TRBJ2-1, with D possibly TRBD1 on 8 matching bases. The germline V gene encodes CDR1 SQVTM and CDR2 ANQGSEA. V lost 3 bases to trimming and J lost 8 bases, with 14 bases between them. CDR3 length: 13 amino acids.

In its sample, this clonotype was seen a few times. This chain joins TRBV30 and TRBJ1-1, with D tentatively TRBD1 (5 bases). Germline CDR1 GTSNPN, CDR2 SVGIG (reference sequence). Between the trimmed V and J ends, which lost 5 bases and 6 bases, there was a span of 13 bases. The CDR3 consists of 12 residues. For the CDR3, the DNA is TGTGCCTGGTCAGGGTGGCAAGCTGAAGCTTTCTTT. Translating gives CAWSGWQAEAFF.

This clonotype came up many times. The chain recombines TRBV4-1 with TRBJ2-1, with D uncertain. Germline values: CDR1 MGHRA, CDR2 YSYEKL. This CDR3 is 12 amino acids long. V lost 1 base and J 8 bases, leaving 6 bases between the germline ends. CDR3 region: CASSQGMDEQFF. The DNA of the CDR3 is TGCGCCAGCAGCCAAGGCATGGATGAGCAGTTCTTC.

Only a few counts were recorded for this clonotype. The chain links TRBV6-2 or TRBV6-3 to TRBJ2-3; no firm D call. In germline, CDR1 is MNHEY, CDR2 SVGEGT. The CDR3 runs 14 residues. Trimming shortened V by 8 bases and J by 5 bases, and 17 bases separated the two germline ends. CDR3: CASSRVGWGDTQYF. The CDR3 coding sequence is TGTGCCAGCTCAAGAGTGGGGTGGGGAGATACGCAGTATTTT.

The chain recombines TRBV6-1 with TRBJ1-6; D uncertain. Germline V gives CDR1 MNHNS, CDR2 SASEGT. The CDR3 totals 15 residues. The V end was cut by 6 bases, the J end by 4 bases, with 13 bases between. The CDR3 region has the DNA TGTGCCAGCAGCGACACCGGGCGTTATAATTCACCCCTCCACTTT. The encoded protein is CASSDTGRYNSPLHF.

The chain links TRBV27 to TRBJ2-2; 11 bases align to TRBD1. V dropped 3 bases and J dropped 1; count of bases not matched to a gene: 4. This CDR3 has 17 residues. Germline V gene sequence: CDR1 MNHEY, CDR2 SMNVEV (reference sequence). Here the CDR3 DNA reads TGTGCCAGCAGTTTCCGGACAGGGGGCCTGAACACCGGGGAGCTGTTTTTT. It is translated as CASSFRTGGLNTGELFF.

This clonotype has a handful of counts. The chain uses TRBV3-1 and TRBJ2-3; TRBD2 aligns across 8 bases. The length of the CDR3 is 15 residues. Germline CDR1 and CDR2: LGHDT and YNNKEL (reference sequence). V lost 1 base, J lost 3 bases, and 3 bases stayed unmatched. The CDR3 loop reads CASSQVSGETDTQYF. The CDR3 DNA follows: TGTGCCAGCAGCCAAGTTAGCGGGGAGACAGATACGCAGTATTTT.

Only a few counts were recorded for this clonotype. V usage is TRBV29-1 and J usage is TRBJ2-7; TRBD1 aligns across 10 bases. With V trimmed by 3 bases and J by 8 bases, 4 bases remained unmatched. The germline V gene has CDR1 SQVTM and CDR2 ANQGSEA. This CDR3 comprises 12 residues. The CDR3 DNA sequence: TGCAGCGTTGAGGGGGGACAGGGGAAGCAGTACTTC. Its translation: CSVEGGQGKQYF.

V and J are TRBV24-1 and TRBJ2-4; no clear D. V lost 3 bases and J 13 bases, leaving 12 bases between the germline ends. Germline CDR1 and CDR2: KGHDR and SFDVKD. This CDR3 has 12 amino acids. The CDR3 DNA is TGTGCCACCAGTGATAGAGGTCTCACACAGTACTTC. This translates into CATSDRGLTQYF.

This clonotype was seen a few times. J is TRBJ2-3 and V is TRBV7-9; D is possibly TRBD1 (5 bases). This CDR3 region has 12 residues. Germline V CDR1 and CDR2: SEHNR, FQNEAQ (reference sequence). Trimming shortened V by 8 bases and J by 3 bases, and 9 bases separated the two germline ends. CDR3 loop: CASGAGTDTQYF. The CDR3 DNA follows: TGTGCCAGCGGGGCAGGAACAGATACGCAGTATTTT. Using reference TRBV7-9 and TRBJ2-3 for the parts outside the CDR3, the full variable domain is DTGVSQNPRHKITKRGQNVTFRCDPISEHNRLYWYRQTLGQGPEFLTYFQNEAQLEKSRLLSDRFSAERPKGSFSTLEIQRTEQGDSAMYLCASGAGTDTQYFGPGTRLTVL.